This T cell receptor (beta chain) was profiled in a study of read filtering for tumor transcriptome and immune sequencing. Study overall: The cohort had over 16 men and about 15 women aged about 47 to 90, mean roughly 71 years.

Molecular barcoded adaptors covering alpha/delta and beta/gamma chains were used on approximately 400 ng RNA. TCRdb analysed the reads with MiXCR anew, one entry per CDR3 protein. The profile shows about 40,000 distinct CDR3 sequences, roughly 15% of them singletons. This clonotype was counted many times. CDR3 length: 14 residues. Germline CDR1 and CDR2: DFQATT and SNEGSKA (reference sequence). V lost 1 base to trimming and J lost 2 bases, with 12 bases between them. The TCR originated in a donor aged 40 or older with multiple myeloma. Sequencing was done on a sample of a population of CD138-negative cells sorted from bone marrow. This chain uses TRBV20-1 with TRBJ2-7; a weak D match, TRBD2 (7 bases). The CDR3 DNA reads TGCAGTGCTAGAGGAGAGGGGGGGGCCTACGAGCAGTACTTC. Translation: CSARGEGGAYEQYF.